This T cell receptor beta chain was retrieved from a study of shared clonotypes between healthy human individuals. Turning to the study itself: Researchers assigned three CD4 naive, three CD4 memory, two CD8 naive and one CD8 memory plate to each donor.

CDR3 size: 13 residues. Germline assignment: CDR1 SNHLY and CDR2 FYNNEI. V was shortened by 8 bases and J by 9 bases, with 17 bases between the two germline ends. Profiled with immunoSEQ multiplex PCR; TCRdb holds only in-frame clones, not every one. The profile shows under 1,100,000 clones, about 77% of them singletons. The receptor's source is a young man in good health. Sequences were obtained from memory CD4+ T cells sorted from blood. Subset in this sample: CD45RA-negative fraction. The genes are TRBV2 and TRBJ1-5; no clear D gene. The CDR3 DNA reads as TGTGCCAGCGTAGACGGGCCCGGACGGCCCCAGCATTTT. Translating it yields CASVDGPGRPQHF. The full variable domain, in which reference TRBV2 and TRBJ1-5 provide the parts outside the CDR3, is EPEVTQTPSHQVTQMGQEVILRCVPISNHLYFYWYRQILGQKVEFLVSFYNNEISEKSEIFDDQFSVERPDGSNFTLKIRSTKLEDSAMYFCASVDGPGRPQHFGDGTRLSIL.